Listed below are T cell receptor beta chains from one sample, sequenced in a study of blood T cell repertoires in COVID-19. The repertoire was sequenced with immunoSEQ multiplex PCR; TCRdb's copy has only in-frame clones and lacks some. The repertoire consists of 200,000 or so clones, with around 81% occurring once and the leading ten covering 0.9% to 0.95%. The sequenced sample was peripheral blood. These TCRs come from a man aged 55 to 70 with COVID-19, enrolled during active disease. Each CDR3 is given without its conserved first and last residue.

CDR3aa: AWISSSVNTEAF; j_gene: TRBJ1-1; v_gene: TRBV30
CDR3aa: ASSEGGQLLAKNIQY; j_gene: TRBJ2-4; v_gene: TRBV2
CDR3aa: ASSPRQGLKTDPYYEQY; j_gene: TRBJ2-7; v_gene: TRBV7-2
CDR3aa: ASSPWTGTGSYTEAF; j_gene: TRBJ1-1; v_gene: TRBV18
CDR3aa: ASGGTGNTEAF; j_gene: TRBJ1-1; v_gene: TRBV2
CDR3aa: ASSLGQETEAF; j_gene: TRBJ1-1; v_gene: TRBV5-4
CDR3aa: ASSYMAGNSPLH; j_gene: TRBJ1-6; v_gene: TRBV6-2/TRBV6-3
CDR3aa: ASSLGSTGIYEQY; j_gene: TRBJ2-7; v_gene: TRBV7-2
CDR3aa: ASSPGRRALNTEAF; j_gene: TRBJ1-1; v_gene: TRBV27
CDR3aa: ASSTTVNNEQF; j_gene: TRBJ2-1; v_gene: TRBV19
CDR3aa: ASSVGGDPTSEQY; j_gene: TRBJ2-7; v_gene: TRBV9
CDR3aa: ASSRQVSSGANVLT; j_gene: TRBJ2-6; v_gene: TRBV5-1
CDR3aa: ASSVAGDRTGELF; j_gene: TRBJ2-2; v_gene: TRBV9
CDR3aa: ATSATDRGRTEAF; j_gene: TRBJ1-1; v_gene: TRBV24-1
CDR3aa: ASSGFSVEAF; j_gene: TRBJ1-1; v_gene: TRBV2
CDR3aa: ASSPGKQGARQETQY; j_gene: TRBJ2-5; v_gene: TRBV18
CDR3aa: ASSLVESGNTIY; j_gene: TRBJ1-3; v_gene: TRBV5-1
CDR3aa: ASSNFRGQPQH; j_gene: TRBJ1-5; v_gene: TRBV27
CDR3aa: ASSLDMDNSPLH; j_gene: TRBJ1-6; v_gene: TRBV5-1
CDR3aa: ASSLPRGEQY; j_gene: TRBJ2-7; v_gene: TRBV12-3/TRBV12-4
CDR3aa: ASSENSPGKKETQY; j_gene: TRBJ2-5; v_gene: TRBV10-1
CDR3aa: ASSPPQLVAGGPNEQF; j_gene: TRBJ2-1; v_gene: TRBV3-1/TRBV3-2
CDR3aa: ASSVYRGGGEETQY; j_gene: TRBJ2-5; v_gene: TRBV5-4
CDR3aa: ASSQSSGRYNEQF; j_gene: TRBJ2-1; v_gene: TRBV18
CDR3aa: AIGDRGRINEQF; j_gene: TRBJ2-1; v_gene: TRBV10-3
CDR3aa: ATSRDHSRGNQPQH; j_gene: TRBJ1-5; v_gene: TRBV15
CDR3aa: ASSLGWGDEETQY; j_gene: TRBJ2-5; v_gene: TRBV5-1
CDR3aa: ASSSKPQGGDTEAF; j_gene: TRBJ1-1; v_gene: TRBV5-5
CDR3aa: ASSHPGQGFNEQF; j_gene: TRBJ2-1; v_gene: TRBV4-1
CDR3aa: AIDRDRQKKETQY; j_gene: TRBJ2-5; v_gene: TRBV2
CDR3aa: ASSSSGTGGIEQY; j_gene: TRBJ2-7; v_gene: TRBV7-2
CDR3aa: ASSPGGLVYGYT; j_gene: TRBJ1-2; v_gene: TRBV3-1/TRBV3-2
CDR3aa: ASSSYRARRSGYT; j_gene: TRBJ1-2; v_gene: TRBV11-2
CDR3aa: ASSAPAAGGLEQF; j_gene: TRBJ2-1; v_gene: TRBV25-1
CDR3aa: VRSLGRENVYEQY; j_gene: TRBJ2-7; v_gene: TRBV7-5
CDR3aa: ASSLGEGQETQY; j_gene: TRBJ2-5; v_gene: TRBV5-1
CDR3aa: ASSQGGGPQY; j_gene: TRBJ2-7; v_gene: TRBV3-1/TRBV3-2
CDR3aa: ASSERLAERTDTQY; j_gene: TRBJ2-3; v_gene: TRBV6-1
CDR3aa: ASRSAGTGVWETQY; j_gene: TRBJ2-5; v_gene: TRBV5-5
CDR3aa: ATSETTSGTDTQY; j_gene: TRBJ2-3; v_gene: TRBV24-1
CDR3aa: ASSPAEGNTEAF; j_gene: TRBJ1-1; v_gene: TRBV27
CDR3aa: AWIARDSRTSYEQY; j_gene: TRBJ2-7; v_gene: TRBV30
CDR3aa: ATSGGLSYEQY; j_gene: TRBJ2-7; v_gene: TRBV15
CDR3aa: ASSDHRESPQH; j_gene: TRBJ1-5; v_gene: TRBV2
CDR3aa: ASSQDPNSFRTGELF; j_gene: TRBJ2-2; v_gene: TRBV4-1
CDR3aa: ASSLAGADTQY; j_gene: TRBJ2-3; v_gene: TRBV5-1
CDR3aa: ASSPLRGGEKLF; j_gene: TRBJ1-4; v_gene: TRBV19
CDR3aa: ASSDIRLAGGGYNEQF; j_gene: TRBJ2-1; v_gene: TRBV7-3
CDR3aa: ASSVNGGETQY; j_gene: TRBJ2-5; v_gene: TRBV9
CDR3aa: ASSLEERTEAF; j_gene: TRBJ1-1; v_gene: TRBV27
CDR3aa: ASSSLGRSSLGNSPLH; j_gene: TRBJ1-6; v_gene: TRBV11-3
CDR3aa: ASSLSGGPRYYGYT; j_gene: TRBJ1-2; v_gene: TRBV7-9